What follows are 19 T cell receptor beta chains derived from one specimen sequenced in a study of T-cell reconstitution after alpha-beta-depleted transplantation in children. Unique molecular identifiers tagged the TCRbeta library. TCRdb independently ran MiXCR on the PCR reads; one entry per CDR3 protein. Among around 16,000 distinct CDR3 sequences listed, approximately 4.9% were seen once. The source was PBMCs, collected before TCRalphabeta/CD19-depleted stem cell transplant. These receptors came from a boy aged 5-17 years with acute lymphoblastic leukemia, due to receive a stem cell transplant.

There are many counts of this clonotype. J is TRBJ1-4 and V is TRBV12-3 or TRBV12-4; D not resolved. The ends were cut back, 7 bases at V and 5 bases at J, with 11 bases in the middle. The CDR3 contains 13 residues. Written as DNA, the CDR3 is TGTGCCAGCACAGGCGAGACAAATGAAAAACTGTTTTTT. It translates to CASTGETNEKLFF.

There are many counts of this clonotype. The rearrangement links TRBV28 to TRBJ2-2; D is ambiguous. This CDR3 region has 12 residues. CDR1 and CDR2 from the germline V gene are MDHEN and SYDVKM. V was shortened by 5 bases and J by 4 bases, with 5 bases between the two germline ends. CDR3 in DNA: TGTGCCAGCAGTCCCCCCACCGGGGAGCTGTTTTTT. Translation: CASSPPTGELFF.

This clonotype showed up many times. V is TRBV5-1 and J is TRBJ2-5; possible D gene TRBD2, 7 bases. Trimming left V 0 bases short and J 2 bases short, with 17 bases between. Germline CDR1 SGHRS, CDR2 YFSETQ. The length of the CDR3 is 17 residues. The CDR3 is CASSLGGGALRQETQYF. The CDR3 region has the DNA TGCGCCAGCAGCTTGGGGGGGGGGGCCCTGCGGCAAGAGACCCAGTACTTC. Variable domain in full (rest from reference TRBV5-1 and TRBJ2-5): KAGVTQTPRYLIKTRGQQVTLSCSPISGHRSVSWYQQTPGQGLQFLFEYFSETQRNKGNFPGRFSGRQFSNSRSEMNVSTLELGDSALYLCASSLGGGALRQETQYFGPGTRLLVL.

At least ten counts were recorded for this clonotype. The chain uses TRBV3-1 and TRBJ2-5, with D perhaps TRBD2 (7 bases). The germline V gene has CDR1 LGHDT and CDR2 YNNKEL (reference sequence). V lost 0 bases to trimming and J lost 5 bases, with 19 bases between them. The CDR3 is 17 residues long. The CDR3 is CASSQEWDGGGRETQYF. In DNA, the CDR3 is TGTGCCAGCAGCCAAGAATGGGATGGGGGGGGCAGGGAGACCCAGTACTTC.

The table lists this clonotype with many counts. The CDR3 is CASSSGLAGGLYNEQFF. The DNA for the CDR3 is TGTGCCAGTAGTTCGGGACTAGCGGGGGGACTATACAATGAGCAGTTCTTC. The chain is built from TRBV19 and TRBJ2-1; 15 nucleotides align to TRBD2. CDR3 length: 17 residues. Germline CDR1 and CDR2: LNHDA and SQIVND (reference sequence). The junction had 6 bases not matched to a gene; V was cut back by 5 bases and J by 4 bases.

This clonotype was seen ten or more times. V usage is TRBV5-1 and J usage is TRBJ1-6, with TRBD1 as a possible D gene (5 bases). The CDR3 consists of 17 residues. With 10 bases removed from V and 4 bases from J, the gap between germline ends came to 24 bases. CDR1 and CDR2 (germline): SGHRS, YFSETQ. The CDR3 DNA reads as TGCGCCCTCCTCCGGGACCAGGGTCGACTTTATAATTCACCCCTCCACTTT. Its protein product is CALLRDQGRLYNSPLHF.

The table lists this clonotype with many counts. V and J are TRBV20-1 and TRBJ1-2, with TRBD1 matching 7 bases. Germline-derived CDR1 and CDR2 are DFQATT and SNEGSKA (reference sequence). V was pared by 4 bases and J by 2 bases, with 1 base of the junction left unmatched. The CDR3 has 12 residues. The CDR3 DNA reads as TGCAGTGCTACAGGGGGAAACTATGGCTACACCTTC. It yields the protein CSATGGNYGYTF.

The chain combines TRBV6-1 with TRBJ2-7, with 7 bases matching TRBD1. Germline CDR1 and CDR2: MNHNS and SASEGT. J gave up 3 bases and V 5 bases, and 10 bases lay outside the gene matches. The CDR3 is made up of 15 amino acids. This CDR3 reads CASSRESGQSYEQYF. CDR3 nucleotides: TGTGCCAGCAGTCGTGAATCGGGACAGAGCTACGAGCAGTACTTC.

This clonotype is labeled as medium-sized (0.01 to 0.1%). The chain joins TRBV12-3 or TRBV12-4 to TRBJ1-2, with D possibly being TRBD1 (6 bases). The V end was cut by 2 bases, the J end by 6 bases, with 16 bases between. The CDR3 extends over 15 amino acids. As DNA, the CDR3 is TGTGCCAGCAGTTTATATCAGGGGAACCCCCATGGCTACACCTTC. This sequence encodes CASSLYQGNPHGYTF.

This clonotype is deemed medium-sized. The rearrangement joins TRBV6-5 to TRBJ2-3; the match to TRBD2 covers 15 bases. This CDR3 spans 19 amino acids. Looked up from germline, CDR1 is MNHEY and CDR2 is SVGAGI. V lost 3 bases to trimming and J lost 0 bases; unmatched junction nucleotides: 7. In DNA, the CDR3 is TGTGCCAGCAGTTATTTGGGACTAGCGGGAGGAGGAAGCACAGATACGCAGTATTTT. It specifies CASSYLGLAGGGSTDTQYF.

This clonotype showed up many times. The gene calls are TRBV2 and TRBJ2-1; TRBD2 matches 9 bases. With 1 base clipped from V and 6 bases from J, the junction kept 4 bases outside the gene matches. This CDR3 is 15 amino acids long. The germline gives CDR1 SNHLY, CDR2 FYNNEI. Written as DNA, the CDR3 is TGTGCCAGCAGTGAAGAGAGGACTAGCGTCAATGAGCAGTTCTTC. This sequence encodes CASSEERTSVNEQFF.

This clonotype was counted at least ten times. J is TRBJ2-1 and V is TRBV20-1, with a possible D match to TRBD2 (6 bases). The V end was cut by 3 bases, the J end by 4 bases, with 13 bases between. The CDR3 length is 14 residues. CDR1 is DFQATT, CDR2 SNEGSKA, per germline (reference sequence). Here the CDR3 DNA reads TGCAGTGCTAGTTTTGCAGGGACTTACAATGAGCAGTTCTTC. It specifies CSASFAGTYNEQFF.

This clonotype occurred many times. The V gene is TRBV29-1, the J gene TRBJ2-3; weak D call: TRBD1 (5 bases). Per germline, CDR1 SQVTM and CDR2 ANQGSEA. There are 14 residues in the CDR3. The germline V and J ends were trimmed by 1 base and 7 bases, with 15 bases remaining between them. The CDR3 spells CSVEGRQLGNTQYF. Here the CDR3 DNA reads TGCAGCGTTGAAGGGCGACAGTTAGGAAATACGCAGTATTTT.

This clonotype is termed medium-sized (0.01 to 0.1%). The gene calls are TRBV7-2 and TRBJ1-6; D is perhaps TRBD1 (6 bases). CDR1 is SGHTA and CDR2 is FQGNSA in the germline V gene. The CDR3 has 14 residues. With 5 bases removed from V and 9 bases from J, the gap between germline ends came to 14 bases. In nucleotides, the CDR3 is TGTGCCAGCAGCACACAGGGCGGCCTTTCACCCCTCCACTTT. Protein product: CASSTQGGLSPLHF. The full variable domain, in which reference TRBV7-2 and TRBJ1-6 provide the parts outside the CDR3, is GAGVSQSPSNKVTEKGKDVELRCDPISGHTALYWYRQSLGQGLEFLIYFQGNSAPDKSGLPSDRFSAERTGGSVSTLTIQRTQQEDSAVYLCASSTQGGLSPLHFGNGTRLTVT.

This clonotype was found many times. V and J are TRBV11-2 and TRBJ2-2, with 9 bases that match TRBD2. Per the germline V gene, CDR1 is SGHAT and CDR2 is FQNNGV. The CDR3 has 16 amino acids. V shed 3 bases and J 3 bases; nucleotides not matched to a gene: 5. Written as DNA, the CDR3 is TGTGCCAGCAGCTTCGCGGGGGGGCTTGACACCGGGGAGCTGTTTTTT. Translation: CASSFAGGLDTGELFF.

Many counts were recorded for this clonotype. This rearrangement joins TRBV11-2 to TRBJ2-2, with D unclear. The CDR3 is 13 amino acids. V shed 6 bases and J shed 0 bases, with 5 bases lying between them. Germline V CDR1 and CDR2: SGHAT, FQNNGV. CDR3 amino acids: CASRLTNTGELFF. The CDR3 nucleotides are TGTGCCAGCAGGCTAACGAACACCGGGGAGCTGTTTTTT.

By share, this clonotype counts as medium-sized (0.01 to 0.1%). The V call is TRBV15, the J call TRBJ1-4; TRBD1 matches at 7 bases. CDR1 and CDR2 (germline): LNHNV, YYDKDF (reference sequence). This CDR3 is 14 amino acids long. Trimming removed 5 bases from V and 7 bases from J; junction bases left unmatched: 7. CDR3 region: CATSLGGAGEKLFF. In DNA form, the CDR3 reads TGTGCCACCAGCCTAGGGGGCGCGGGTGAAAAACTGTTTTTT.

This clonotype occurred many times. The V call is TRBV5-1, the J call TRBJ1-3, with unresolved D. Between the trimmed V and J ends, which lost 4 bases and 0 bases, there was a span of 11 bases. The CDR3 loop spans 15 amino acids. Germline-derived CDR1 and CDR2 are SGHRS and YFSETQ. CDR3 DNA sequence: TGCGCCAGCAGCCATGGAGAGTACTCTGGAAACACCATATATTTT. This encodes CASSHGEYSGNTIYF.

This chain connects TRBV13 to TRBJ1-4; 8 nucleotides match TRBD1. Germline V gene lookup returns CDR1 PRHDT and CDR2 FYEKMQ (reference sequence). The CDR3 runs to 17 residues. Trimming cost V 11 bases and J 7 bases; bases outside gene matches: 21. The CDR3 region is CAFCLDATGAMREKLFF. In DNA, the CDR3 is TGTGCCTTCTGTTTAGATGCGACAGGGGCGATGCGTGAAAAACTGTTTTTT.